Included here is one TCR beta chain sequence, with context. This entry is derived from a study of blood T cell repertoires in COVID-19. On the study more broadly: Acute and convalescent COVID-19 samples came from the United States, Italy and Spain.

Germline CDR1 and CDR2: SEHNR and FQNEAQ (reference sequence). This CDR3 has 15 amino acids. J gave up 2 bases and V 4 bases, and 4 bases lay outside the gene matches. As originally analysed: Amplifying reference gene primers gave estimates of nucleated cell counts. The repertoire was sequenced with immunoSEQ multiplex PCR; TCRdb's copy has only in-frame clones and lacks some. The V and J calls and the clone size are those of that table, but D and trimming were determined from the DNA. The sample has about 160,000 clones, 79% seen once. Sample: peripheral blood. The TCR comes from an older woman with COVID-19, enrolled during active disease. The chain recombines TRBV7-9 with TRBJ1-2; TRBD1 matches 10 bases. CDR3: CASSWTGGGNYGYTF. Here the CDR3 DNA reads TGTGCCAGCAGCTGGACAGGGGGAGGCAACTATGGCTACACCTTC.